The 8 T cell receptor beta chains presented below share a single source sample, sequenced in a study of blood T cell repertoires in COVID-19. Some clones are missing from TCRdb's copy, which holds only in-frame ones; the method was immunoSEQ multiplex PCR. Counted here are 250,000 to 300,000 clones, around 87% occurring once; the ten biggest clones make up 2.2%. The sequenced material came from peripheral blood. Source of these receptors: a woman between 50 and 59 years old who had recovered from COVID-19.

The chain employs TRBV2 and TRBJ2-3, with 8 bases matching TRBD1. V trimming: 6 bases; J trimming: 4 bases; junction bases outside the gene matches: 0. This CDR3 spans 12 amino acids. Germline CDR1 reads SNHLY; CDR2 reads FYNNEI. DNA of the CDR3: TGTGCCAGCAGACAGGGGGCAGATACGCAGTATTTT. It is translated as CASRQGADTQYF.

This clone turned up a few times. This rearrangement joins TRBV12-3 or TRBV12-4 to TRBJ2-7; possible D gene TRBD2, 6 bases. The CDR3 length is 12 residues. Trimming took off 6 bases at V and 6 bases at J, with 12 bases between the two ends. The CDR3 sequence is CASSHQGGEQYF. The CDR3 nucleotides read TGTGCCAGCAGCCACCAGGGAGGCGAGCAGTACTTC.

This chain joins TRBV6-5 and TRBJ1-1; D gene unclear. The CDR3 totals 13 residues. Deletions cut 0 bases from V and 5 bases from J, with 7 bases between. In germline, CDR1 is MNHEY, CDR2 SVGAGI. CDR3 amino acids: CASSYSRSTEAFF. The CDR3 DNA reads as TGTGCCAGCAGTTACTCGAGGTCGACTGAAGCTTTCTTT.

V is TRBV7-2 and J is TRBJ2-1; TRBD2 agrees at 8 bases. V was pared by 4 bases and J by 4 bases, with 6 bases of the junction left unmatched. The CDR3 contains 15 residues. Germline V gives CDR1 SGHTA, CDR2 FQGNSA. In DNA, the CDR3 is TGTGCCAGCAGCTCTCGGGGGGGCACGTACAATGAGCAGTTCTTC. Translated: CASSSRGGTYNEQFF.

Details on this clone: Compared with germline, one end of the junction differs, possibly owing to a read error. CDR3 DNA sequence: TGTGCTAGCAGCTTAGCGGAGGGCCGCGGGGAGACCCAGTACTTC. It is translated as CASSLAEGRGETQYF. The chain has TRBV7-7 and TRBJ2-5; maybe TRBD2 (6 bases). The CDR3 consists of 15 residues. Germline-derived CDR1 and CDR2 are SSHAT and FNYEAQ (reference sequence).

The chain joins TRBV7-8 to TRBJ2-7, with 8 bases lining up with TRBD2. Germline V gene lookup returns CDR1 SGHVS and CDR2 FQNEAQ. The V and J ends lost 5 bases and 0 bases, in that order; junction bases with no gene match: 3. The CDR3 covers 14 residues. The CDR3 reads CASSEGTSSYEQYF. The CDR3 nucleotides read TGTGCCAGCAGCGAAGGGACTAGCTCCTACGAGCAGTACTTC.

The chain carries TRBV4-2 and TRBJ1-1; the match to TRBD1 covers 8 bases. The CDR3 is made up of 14 amino acids. In germline, CDR1 is LGHNA, CDR2 YNFKEQ. V shed 4 bases and J 5 bases; nucleotides not matched to a gene: 6. The CDR3 coding sequence is TGTGCCAGCAGCCTTGGACAGGGTTGGACTGAAGCTTTCTTT. Translation: CASSLGQGWTEAFF.

The chain joins TRBV3-1 (or the pseudogene TRBV3-2) to TRBJ1-4, with D uncertain. V gave up 1 base and J gave up 8 bases, with 17 bases separating them. Germline V gives CDR1 LGHDT, CDR2 YNNKEL (reference sequence). This CDR3 is built from 16 residues. CDR3 in amino acids: CASSQVRQSFSEKLFF. The CDR3 DNA reads TGTGCCAGCAGCCAAGTTCGGCAGTCGTTTAGCGAAAAACTGTTTTTT.